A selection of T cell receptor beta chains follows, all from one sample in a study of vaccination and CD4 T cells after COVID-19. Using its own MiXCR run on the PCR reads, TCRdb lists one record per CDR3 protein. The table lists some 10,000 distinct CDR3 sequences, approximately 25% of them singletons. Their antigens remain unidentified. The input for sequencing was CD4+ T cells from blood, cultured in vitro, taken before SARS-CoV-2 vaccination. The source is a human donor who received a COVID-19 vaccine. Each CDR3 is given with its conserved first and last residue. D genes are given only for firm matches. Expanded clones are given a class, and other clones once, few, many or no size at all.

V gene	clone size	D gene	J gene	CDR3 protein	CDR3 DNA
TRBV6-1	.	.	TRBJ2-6	CASSDRYTGANVLTF	TGTGCCAGCAGTGATAGGTATACTGGGGCCAACGTCCTGACTTTC
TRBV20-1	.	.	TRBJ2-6	CSASPSWGGANVLTF	TGCAGTGCTAGTCCTTCCTGGGGTGGGGCCAACGTCCTGACTTTC
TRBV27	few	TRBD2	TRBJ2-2	CASSFRRGARTGELFF	TGTGCCAGCAGTTTCCGGCGGGGGGCCCGAACCGGGGAGCTGTTTTTT
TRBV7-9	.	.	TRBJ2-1	CASSLERGGQFF	TGTGCCAGCAGCTTGGAAAGGGGTGGGCAGTTCTTC
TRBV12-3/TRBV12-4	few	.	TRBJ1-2	CASSIPGDPYGYTF	TGTGCCAGCAGTATCCCAGGGGACCCCTATGGCTACACCTTC
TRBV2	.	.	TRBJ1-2	CASSSGSNYGYTF	TGTGCCAGCAGCTCCGGATCTAACTATGGCTACACCTTC
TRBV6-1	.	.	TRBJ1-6	CASIERDNSPLHF	TGTGCCAGCATCGAAAGGGATAATTCACCCCTCCACTTT
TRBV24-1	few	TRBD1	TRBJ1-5	CATSDPGTGGQPQHF	TGTGCCACCAGTGATCCCGGGACAGGCGGGCAGCCCCAGCATTTT
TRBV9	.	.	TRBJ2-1	CASSVASGTHLGPRGEQFF	TGTGCCAGCAGCGTAGCCTCGGGGACCCACCTAGGCCCAAGGGGTGAGCAGTTCTTC
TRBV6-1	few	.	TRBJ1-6	CASRDGTTNSPLHF	TGTGCCAGCAGGGACGGGACAACAAATTCACCCCTCCACTTT
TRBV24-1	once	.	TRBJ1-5	CATSDLTALNQRQHF	TGTGCCACCAGTGATTTGACCGCTCTCAATCAGCGCCAGCATTTT
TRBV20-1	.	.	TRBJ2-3	CSAQGTDTQYF	TGCAGTGCTCAGGGAACAGATACGCAGTATTTT
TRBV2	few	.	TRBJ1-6	CASSQGRNNSPLHF	TGTGCCAGTTCTCAGGGGAGAAATAATTCACCCCTCCACTTT
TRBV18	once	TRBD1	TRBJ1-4	CASSPRTGESNEKLFF	TGTGCCAGCTCACCACGGACAGGTGAATCTAATGAAAAACTGTTTTTT
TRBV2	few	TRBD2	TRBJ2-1	CASRSTGTRGYNEQFF	TGTGCCAGCAGGTCCACCGGGACTAGAGGCTACAATGAGCAGTTCTTC
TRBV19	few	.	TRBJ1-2	CASSIGSEWYGYTF	TGTGCCAGTAGTATAGGATCGGAGTGGTATGGCTACACCTTC
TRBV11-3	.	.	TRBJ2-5	CASSAPWDDQETQYF	TGTGCCAGCAGCGCGCCCTGGGACGACCAAGAGACCCAGTACTTC